These T cell receptor beta chains were read from a single sample in a study of blood T cell repertoires in COVID-19. The table came from immunoSEQ multiplex PCR; TCRdb's copy has only in-frame clones and leaves some out. Among 270,000 or so clones listed, 86% were seen once. Sequencing was carried out using peripheral blood. The source of these receptors is a woman in her 30s with COVID-19, enrolled during active disease. Both conserved end residues are part of each CDR3. A D gene is named only where the DNA matches it firmly. A clone size is listed for some rows: how often the clone was seen (once, few, many), or a class if it is expanded.

TRBV21-1	NA	NA	TRBJ2-7	CASSPHGGPANYEQYF	TGTGCCAGCAGCCCACACGGCGGGCCCGCGAACTACGAGCAGTACTTC
TRBV5-1	NA	TRBD2	TRBJ2-5	CASSPSGALETQYF	TGCGCCAGCAGCCCAAGCGGGGCCCTGGAGACCCAGTACTTC
TRBV11-2	NA	NA	TRBJ2-7	CASSLEQGLYEQYF	TGTGCCAGCAGCTTAGAGCAGGGTCTCTACGAGCAGTACTTC
TRBV5-1	NA	NA	TRBJ1-3	CAQSRVSGNTIYF	TGCGCCCAATCCAGGGTTTCTGGAAACACCATATATTTT
TRBV7-6	NA	NA	TRBJ1-6	CASSLAGTYNSPLHF	TGTGCCAGCAGCTTAGCCGGGACTTATAATTCACCCCTCCACTTT
TRBV19	NA	NA	TRBJ1-2	CASSINPWPTF	TGTGCCAGTAGTATCAATCCTTGGCCAACCTTC
TRBV4-1	NA	TRBD2	TRBJ2-7	CASSQVYSGGSYEQYF	TGCGCCAGCAGCCAAGTTTATAGCGGGGGCTCCTACGAGCAGTACTTC
TRBV6-5	NA	NA	TRBJ1-2	CASSYSTLQSNGYTF	TGTGCCAGCAGTTACTCGACGTTACAGTCCAACGGCTACACCTTC
TRBV5-1	NA	NA	TRBJ2-2	CASSLLAVSRTGELFF	TGCGCCAGCAGCTTGTTAGCGGTGTCGCGCACCGGGGAGCTGTTTTTT
TRBV24-1	NA	TRBD1	TRBJ1-1	CATREQGAAEAFF	TGTGCCACCAGGGAGCAGGGGGCGGCTGAAGCTTTCTTT
TRBV11-2	NA	TRBD2	TRBJ2-1	CASSLSLAGGPLNEQFF	TGTGCCAGCAGCTTAAGCCTAGCGGGGGGCCCCTTAAATGAGCAGTTCTTC
TRBV6-5	NA	NA	TRBJ2-2	CASSYDRGSAGELFF	TGTGCCAGCAGTTACGATCGCGGGTCCGCCGGGGAGCTGTTTTTT
TRBV15	NA	TRBD2	TRBJ2-7	CATSRAGLAEYEQYF	TGTGCCACCAGCAGAGCGGGACTAGCGGAGTACGAGCAGTACTTC
TRBV27	NA	TRBD1	TRBJ1-5	CASKTTGGNQPQHF	TGTGCCAGCAAGACCACAGGGGGCAATCAGCCCCAGCATTTT
TRBV6-5	NA	TRBD1	TRBJ1-6	CASSYTTGVNSPLHF	TGTGCCAGCAGTTATACGACAGGGGTTAATTCACCCCTCCACTTT
TRBV4-1	NA	NA	TRBJ2-3	CASSQVQLGGTDTQYF	TGCGCCAGCAGCCAAGTGCAACTCGGTGGCACAGATACGCAGTATTTT
TRBV5-5	NA	NA	TRBJ1-2	CASSLQDPWGDYGYTF	TGTGCCAGCAGCTTGCAGGACCCGTGGGGCGACTATGGCTACACCTTC
TRBV13	NA	TRBD1	TRBJ2-7	CASSLRGRGEDEQYF	TGTGCCAGCAGCTTGAGGGGGCGCGGCGAGGACGAGCAGTACTTC
TRBV7-9	few	NA	TRBJ1-1	CASSLALGGNTEAFF	TGTGCCAGCAGCTTAGCGTTGGGGGGAAACACTGAAGCTTTCTTT
TRBV12-3/TRBV12-4	NA	NA	TRBJ1-3	CASSFYSGNTIYF	TGTGCCAGCAGTTTCTACTCTGGAAACACCATATATTTT
TRBV5-5	NA	NA	TRBJ2-7	CASSLFGGYEQYF	TGTGCCAGCAGCTTGTTCGGCGGTTACGAGCAGTACTTC
TRBV30	NA	NA	TRBJ1-1	CAWKETEAFF	TGTGCCTGGAAGGAGACTGAAGCTTTCTTT
TRBV5-5	NA	TRBD2	TRBJ2-3	CASSLRGADTQYF	TGTGCCAGCAGCTTGCGGGGGGCAGATACGCAGTATTTT
TRBV9	NA	TRBD1	TRBJ1-2	CASSPPGQGYGYTF	TGTGCCAGCAGCCCTCCGGGACAGGGTTATGGCTACACCTTC
TRBV15	NA	TRBD1	TRBJ1-2	CATSPRTGFSGYGYTF	TGTGCCACCAGCCCCCGGACAGGTTTTTCGGGCTATGGCTACACCTTC
TRBV29-1	NA	NA	TRBJ1-5	CRTDSYQPQHF	TGCAGAACCGACAGTTATCAGCCCCAGCATTTT
TRBV27	NA	TRBD1	TRBJ2-1	CASRQGVENEQFF	TGTGCCAGCAGACAGGGGGTTGAAAATGAGCAGTTCTTC
TRBV5-1	NA	TRBD2	TRBJ2-2	CASSLATSAGGELFF	TGCGCCAGCAGCTTGGCCACTAGCGCGGGCGGGGAGCTGTTTTTT
TRBV27	NA	TRBD1	TRBJ2-1	CASSDRGLYNEQFF	TGTGCCAGCAGCGACAGGGGGCTCTACAATGAGCAGTTCTTC
TRBV10-1	few	NA	TRBJ1-1	CASSKGQNTEAFF	TGCGCCAGCAGTAAGGGACAGAACACTGAAGCTTTCTTT
TRBV6-1	NA	NA	TRBJ2-1	CASSEGGASYNEQFF	TGTGCCAGCAGTGAGGGCGGGGCCTCCTACAATGAGCAGTTCTTC
TRBV21-1	few	NA	TRBJ1-1	CASSKGIRTAGTEAFF	TGTGCCAGCAGCAAAGGGATTCGGACAGCCGGGACTGAAGCTTTCTTT
TRBV30	NA	NA	TRBJ2-7	CAWSVVGGEQYF	TGTGCCTGGAGTGTGGTGGGAGGCGAGCAGTACTTC